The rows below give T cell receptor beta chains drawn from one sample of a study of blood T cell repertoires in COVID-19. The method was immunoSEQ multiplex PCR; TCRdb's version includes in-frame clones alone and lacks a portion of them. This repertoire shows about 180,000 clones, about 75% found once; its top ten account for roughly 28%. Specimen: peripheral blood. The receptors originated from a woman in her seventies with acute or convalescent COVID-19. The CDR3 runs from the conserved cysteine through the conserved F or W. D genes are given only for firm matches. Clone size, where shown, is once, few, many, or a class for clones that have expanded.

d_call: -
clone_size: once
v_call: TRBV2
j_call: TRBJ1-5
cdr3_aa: CASGPLGLFSNQPQHF
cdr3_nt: TGTGCCAGCGGGCCCCTGGGACTATTTAGCAATCAGCCCCAGCATTTT

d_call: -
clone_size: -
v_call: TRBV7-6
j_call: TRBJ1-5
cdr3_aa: CASSLGPGGNQPQHF
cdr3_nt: TGTGCCAGCAGCTTAGGGCCGGGAGGCAATCAGCCCCAGCATTTT

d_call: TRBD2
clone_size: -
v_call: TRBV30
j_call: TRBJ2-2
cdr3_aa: CAWSVPVGIAGVSGELFF
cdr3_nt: TGTGCCTGGAGTGTACCCGTTGGTATAGCGGGAGTCTCCGGGGAGCTGTTTTTT

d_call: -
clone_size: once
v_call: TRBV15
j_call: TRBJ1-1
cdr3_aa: CATSREGWGDTEAFF
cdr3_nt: TGTGCCACCAGCAGAGAAGGGTGGGGGGACACTGAAGCTTTCTTT

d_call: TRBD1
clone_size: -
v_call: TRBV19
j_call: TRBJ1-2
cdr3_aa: CASSPDRVDYGYTF
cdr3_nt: TGTGCCAGTAGCCCGGACAGGGTTGACTATGGCTACACCTTC

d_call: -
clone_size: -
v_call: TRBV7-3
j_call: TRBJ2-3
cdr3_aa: CASSFRGTSTDTQYF
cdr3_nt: TGTGCCAGCAGCTTTAGGGGAACCTCCACAGATACGCAGTATTTT

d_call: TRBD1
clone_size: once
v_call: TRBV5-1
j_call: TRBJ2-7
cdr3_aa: CASSPGQANRAYEQYF
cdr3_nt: TGCGCCAGCAGCCCGGGACAGGCTAATAGGGCCTACGAGCAGTACTTC

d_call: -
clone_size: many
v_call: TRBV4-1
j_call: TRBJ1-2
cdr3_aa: CASSQRPGDGDGYTF
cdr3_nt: TGCGCCAGCAGCCAACGCCCAGGGGATGGGGATGGCTACACCTTC

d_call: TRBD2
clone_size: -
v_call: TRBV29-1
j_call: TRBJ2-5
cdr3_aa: CSVVGGRGETQYF
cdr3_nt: TGCAGCGTTGTCGGCGGGAGGGGAGAGACCCAGTACTTC

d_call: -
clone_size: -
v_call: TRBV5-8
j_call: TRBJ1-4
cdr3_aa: CASSLLNLLEKLFF
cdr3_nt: TGTGCCAGCAGCTTACTAAACCTCCTGGAAAAACTGTTTTTT

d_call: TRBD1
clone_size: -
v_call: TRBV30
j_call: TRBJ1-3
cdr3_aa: CACETGNRLVPGNTIYF
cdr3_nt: TGTGCCTGCGAGACAGGGAATAGGCTTGTGCCTGGAAACACCATATATTTT

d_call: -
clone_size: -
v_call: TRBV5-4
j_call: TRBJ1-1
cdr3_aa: CASSLITQNTEAFF
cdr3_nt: TGTGCCAGCAGCTTGATCACACAGAACACTGAAGCTTTCTTT

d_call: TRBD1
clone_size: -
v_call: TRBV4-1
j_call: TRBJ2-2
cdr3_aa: CASSRPGQGAIGELFF
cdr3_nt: TGCGCCAGCAGCCGGCCGGGACAGGGGGCCATCGGGGAGCTGTTTTTT

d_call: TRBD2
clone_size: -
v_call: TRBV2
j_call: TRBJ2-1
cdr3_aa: CASNWLAGSNEQFF
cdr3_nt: TGTGCCAGCAATTGGCTAGCGGGAAGCAATGAGCAGTTCTTC

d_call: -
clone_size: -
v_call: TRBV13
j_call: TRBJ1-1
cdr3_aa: CASSFRYRDSQTEAFF
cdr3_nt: TGTGCCAGCAGCTTCCGGTATAGGGACTCCCAGACTGAAGCTTTCTTT

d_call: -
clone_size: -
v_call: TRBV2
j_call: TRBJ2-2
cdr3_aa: CASSGGPLNTGELFF
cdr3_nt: TGTGCCAGCAGTGGAGGTCCCCTAAACACCGGGGAGCTGTTTTTT

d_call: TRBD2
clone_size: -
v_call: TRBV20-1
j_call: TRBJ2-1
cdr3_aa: CSASQLGLAGQAEQFF
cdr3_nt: TGCAGTGCTAGTCAGTTGGGACTAGCGGGGCAGGCTGAGCAGTTCTTC

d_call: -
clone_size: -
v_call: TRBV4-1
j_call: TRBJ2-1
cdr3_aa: CASSQDRSGDEQFF
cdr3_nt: TGCGCCAGCAGCCAAGATAGGTCCGGGGATGAGCAGTTCTTC

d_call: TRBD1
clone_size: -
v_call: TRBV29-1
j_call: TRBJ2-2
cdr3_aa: CSVGTGQGAGELFF
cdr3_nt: TGCAGCGTCGGGACAGGACAGGGGGCCGGGGAGCTGTTTTTT

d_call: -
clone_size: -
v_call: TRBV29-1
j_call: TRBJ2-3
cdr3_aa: CSVRGGGLLTDTQYF
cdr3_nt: TGCAGCGTTCGTGGAGGGGGCCTTCTCACAGATACGCAGTATTTT

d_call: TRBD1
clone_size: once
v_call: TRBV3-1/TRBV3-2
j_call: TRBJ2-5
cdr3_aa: CASSATGVKTQYF
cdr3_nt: TGTGCCAGCAGCGCTACAGGGGTGAAGACCCAGTACTTC

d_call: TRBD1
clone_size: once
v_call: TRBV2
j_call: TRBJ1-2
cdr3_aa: CASSEQGARYGYTF
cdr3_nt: TGTGCCAGCAGTGAACAGGGGGCGCGGTATGGCTACACCTTC

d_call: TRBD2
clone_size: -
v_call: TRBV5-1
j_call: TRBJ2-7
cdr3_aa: CASSLAGGSWEQYF
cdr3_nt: TGCGCCAGCAGCTTGGCCGGCGGGAGTTGGGAGCAGTACTTC

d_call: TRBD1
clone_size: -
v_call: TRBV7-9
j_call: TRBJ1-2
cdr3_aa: CASSSTRPGQLNYGYTF
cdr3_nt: TGTGCCAGCAGCTCGACGAGGCCGGGACAGCTGAACTATGGCTACACCTTC

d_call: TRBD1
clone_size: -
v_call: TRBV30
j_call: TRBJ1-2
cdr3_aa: CAWSAVHQGAKTF
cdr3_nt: TGTGCCTGGAGCGCCGTCCATCAGGGGGCGAAAACCTTC

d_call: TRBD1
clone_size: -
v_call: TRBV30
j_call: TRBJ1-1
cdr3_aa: CAWSQPKTGSTEAFF
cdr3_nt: TGTGCCTGGAGCCAACCGAAGACAGGGTCCACTGAAGCTTTCTTT

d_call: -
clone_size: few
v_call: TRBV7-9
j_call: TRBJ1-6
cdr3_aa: CASSPGYSPLHF
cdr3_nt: TGTGCCAGCAGTCCAGGTTATTCACCCCTCCACTTT

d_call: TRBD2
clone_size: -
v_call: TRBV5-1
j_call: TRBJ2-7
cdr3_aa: CASSLSGSIEQYF
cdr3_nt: TGCGCCAGCAGCTTGAGCGGGAGCATCGAGCAGTACTTC

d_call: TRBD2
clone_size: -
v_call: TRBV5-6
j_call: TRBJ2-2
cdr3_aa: CASSSLAANTGELFF
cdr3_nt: TGTGCCAGCAGCTCTCTAGCGGCGAACACCGGGGAGCTGTTTTTT

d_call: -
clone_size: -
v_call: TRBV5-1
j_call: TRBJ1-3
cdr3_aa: CASSLEGGNSGNTIYF
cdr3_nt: TGCGCCAGCAGCTTGGAAGGAGGGAACTCTGGAAACACCATATATTTT

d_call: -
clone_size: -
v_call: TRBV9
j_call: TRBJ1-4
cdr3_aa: CASSVGQTTNEKLFF
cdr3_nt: TGTGCCAGCAGCGTAGGCCAGACAACTAATGAAAAACTGTTTTTT

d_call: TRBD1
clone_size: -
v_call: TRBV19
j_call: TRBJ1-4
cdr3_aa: CASSMGRGRNEKLFF
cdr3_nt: TGTGCCAGTAGTATGGGCAGGGGGCGAAATGAAAAACTGTTTTTT

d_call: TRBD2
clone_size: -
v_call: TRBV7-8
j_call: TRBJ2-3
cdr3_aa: CASSLVVAGVADTQYF
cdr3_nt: TGTGCCAGCAGCTTAGTTGTAGCGGGAGTAGCAGATACGCAGTATTTT

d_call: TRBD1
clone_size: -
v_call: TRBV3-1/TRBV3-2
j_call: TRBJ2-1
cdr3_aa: CASSPMTGINGGQFF
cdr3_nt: TGTGCCAGCAGCCCGATGACAGGGATCAATGGTGGGCAGTTCTTC

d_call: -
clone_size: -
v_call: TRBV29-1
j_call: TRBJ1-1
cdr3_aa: CSVEVESRGITEAFF
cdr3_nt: TGCAGCGTTGAAGTAGAGTCCAGGGGTATCACTGAAGCTTTCTTT

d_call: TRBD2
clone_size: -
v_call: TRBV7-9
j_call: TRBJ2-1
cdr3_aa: CASRYSGRDHNEQFF
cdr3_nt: TGTGCCAGCAGATATAGCGGGAGGGACCACAATGAGCAGTTCTTC

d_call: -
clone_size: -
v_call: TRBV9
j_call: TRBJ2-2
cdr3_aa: CASSVEGANTGELFF
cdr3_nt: TGTGCCAGCAGCGTAGAAGGAGCCAACACCGGGGAGCTGTTTTTT

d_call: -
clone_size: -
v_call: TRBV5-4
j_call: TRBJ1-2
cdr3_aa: CASSRPTDNYGYTF
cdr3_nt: TGTGCCAGCAGCCGACCGACAGATAACTATGGCTACACCTTC

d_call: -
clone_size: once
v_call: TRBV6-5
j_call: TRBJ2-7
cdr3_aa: CASILNERVSKQYF
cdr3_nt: TGTGCCAGCATACTCAACGAGCGGGTTTCCAAGCAGTACTTC

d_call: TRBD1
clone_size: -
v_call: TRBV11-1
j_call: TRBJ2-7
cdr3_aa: CASSLAGTGTYEQYF
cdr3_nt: TGTGCCAGCAGCTTAGCGGGGACAGGGACCTACGAGCAGTACTTC

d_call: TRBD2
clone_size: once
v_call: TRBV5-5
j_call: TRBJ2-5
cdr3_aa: CASSPLGREGWVETQYF
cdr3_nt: TGTGCCAGCAGCCCGCTAGGGCGGGAGGGATGGGTGGAGACCCAGTACTTC

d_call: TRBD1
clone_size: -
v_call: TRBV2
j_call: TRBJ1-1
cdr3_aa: CASVGQVNTEAFF
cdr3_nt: TGTGCCAGTGTGGGACAGGTTAACACTGAAGCTTTCTTT

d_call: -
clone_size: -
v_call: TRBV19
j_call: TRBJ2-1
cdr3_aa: CASSIEGSSYNEQFF
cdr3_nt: TGTGCCAGTAGTATAGAAGGGAGCTCCTACAATGAGCAGTTCTTC

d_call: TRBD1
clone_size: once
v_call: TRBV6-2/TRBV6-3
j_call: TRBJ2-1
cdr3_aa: CASSYSLGDRVYNEQFF
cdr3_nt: TGTGCCAGCAGTTACTCCTTAGGGGACAGGGTCTACAATGAGCAGTTCTTC

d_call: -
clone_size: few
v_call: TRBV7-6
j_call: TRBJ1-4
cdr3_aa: CASSVFRGPTNEKLFF
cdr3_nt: TGTGCCAGCAGTGTTTTCAGGGGACCAACTAATGAAAAACTGTTTTTT

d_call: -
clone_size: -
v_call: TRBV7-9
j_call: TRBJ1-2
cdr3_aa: CASSLVGGLGTYTF
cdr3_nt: TGTGCCAGCAGCTTAGTAGGGGGTCTGGGGACCTACACCTTC

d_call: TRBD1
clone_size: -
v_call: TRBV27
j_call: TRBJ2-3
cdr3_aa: CASTTGQATDTQYF
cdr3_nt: TGTGCCAGCACTACGGGACAGGCCACAGATACGCAGTATTTT

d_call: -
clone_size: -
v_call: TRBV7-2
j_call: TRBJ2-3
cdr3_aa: CASSSSGPGFTDTQYF
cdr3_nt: TGTGCCAGCAGCTCCAGTGGGCCTGGATTCACAGATACGCAGTATTTT

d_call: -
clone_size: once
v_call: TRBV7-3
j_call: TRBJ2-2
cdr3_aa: CASSLRTGVSTGELFF
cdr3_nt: TGTGCCAGCAGCTTACGTACGGGAGTGTCTACCGGGGAGCTGTTTTTT

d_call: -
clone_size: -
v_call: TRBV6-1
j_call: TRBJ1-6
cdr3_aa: CASSDDSLADSPLHF
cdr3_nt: TGTGCCAGCAGTGACGACAGCTTGGCGGATTCACCCCTCCACTTT

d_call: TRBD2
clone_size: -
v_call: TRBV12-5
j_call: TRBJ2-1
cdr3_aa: CASVLSDLAGEQFF
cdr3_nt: TGTGCTAGTGTCCTCTCAGACCTAGCGGGTGAGCAGTTCTTC

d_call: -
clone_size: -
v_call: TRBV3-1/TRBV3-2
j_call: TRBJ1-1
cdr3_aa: CASNVRGSNTEAFF
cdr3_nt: TGTGCCAGCAATGTCAGGGGATCGAACACTGAAGCTTTCTTT

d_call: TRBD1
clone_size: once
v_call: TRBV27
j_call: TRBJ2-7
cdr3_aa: CASSRTGHEQYF
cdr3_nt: TGTGCCAGCAGTAGGACAGGGCACGAGCAGTACTTC

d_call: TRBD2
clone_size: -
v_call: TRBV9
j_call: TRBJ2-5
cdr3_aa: CASSVGSGKQETQYF
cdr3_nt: TGTGCCAGCAGCGTAGGTAGCGGGAAACAAGAGACCCAGTACTTC

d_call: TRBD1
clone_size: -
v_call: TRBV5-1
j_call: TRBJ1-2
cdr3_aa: CASSYDRDRSYTF
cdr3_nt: TGCGCCAGCAGCTATGACCGGGACAGAAGCTACACCTTC

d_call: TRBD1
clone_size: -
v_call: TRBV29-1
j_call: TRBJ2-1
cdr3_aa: CSVGNRGFYNEQFF
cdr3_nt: TGCAGCGTTGGAAACAGGGGGTTCTACAATGAGCAGTTCTTC

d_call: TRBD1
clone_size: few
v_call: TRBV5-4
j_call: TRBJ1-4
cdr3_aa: CASSLDGTGAEKLFF
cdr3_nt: TGTGCCAGCAGCTTGGATGGGACAGGGGCCGAAAAACTGTTTTTT